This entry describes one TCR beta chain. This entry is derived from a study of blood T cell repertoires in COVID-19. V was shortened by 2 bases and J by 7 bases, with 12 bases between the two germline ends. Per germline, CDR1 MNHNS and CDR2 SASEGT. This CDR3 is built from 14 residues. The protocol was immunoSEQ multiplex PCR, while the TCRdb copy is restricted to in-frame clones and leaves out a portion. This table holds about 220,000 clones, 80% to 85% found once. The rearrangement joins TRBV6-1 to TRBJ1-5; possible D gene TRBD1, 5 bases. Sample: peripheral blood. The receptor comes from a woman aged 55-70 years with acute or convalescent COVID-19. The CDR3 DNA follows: TGTGCCAGCAGTGAACTGGGAGGGGTCCAGCCCCAGCATTTT. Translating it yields CASSELGGVQPQHF.